This T cell receptor beta chain was identified in a study of blood T cell repertoires in COVID-19. Study-level background: COVID-19 samples collected from the United States, Italy and Spain covered acute and convalescent phases. Sources were T cells, B-cell-depleted T cells, or PBMCs; the material itself was cDNA or gDNA.

Original analysis: Counts of nucleated cells, estimated from reference gene primer amplification, were obtained. The data were produced by immunoSEQ multiplex PCR, yet TCRdb's version contains in-frame clones alone and is incomplete. The D gene and trimming were derived from the DNA, and the V and J assignments and clone size from that table. The sample holds 300,000 to 350,000 clones, around 87% seen once. Sequenced material: peripheral blood. The clonotype originates from a young man with active or convalescent COVID-19.

The CDR3 coding sequence is TGTGCCAGCAGTTCCGGGACAGGGGTAGAACAGCCCCAGCATTTT. Its protein is CASSSGTGVEQPQHF. V gene TRBV27 combines with J gene TRBJ1-5; 10 bases align to TRBD1. The junction had 7 bases not matched to a gene; V was cut back by 4 bases and J by 7 bases. This CDR3 spans 15 amino acids. CDR1 MNHEY and CDR2 SMNVEV come from the germline V gene (reference sequence).